This T cell receptor (beta chain) derives from a study of PD-1 blockade in classical Hodgkin lymphoma. Study-level points and caveats: Relapsed/refractory patients reportedly had lower baseline diversity than newly diagnosed patients.

The ends were cut back, 4 bases at V and 4 bases at J, with 14 bases in the middle. The CDR3 is 14 residues long. Germline CDR1 and CDR2: MGHRA and YSYEKL. Concerning this clone: Its antigen is undetermined.

Indicated time point: cycle 4 day 1 (C4D1), after 6 weeks of nivolumab. All the patients suffered relapse after autologous stem cell transplantation, and brentuximab vedotin exposure differed. Sequenced by immunoSEQ multiplex PCR; TCRdb stores in-frame clones only, minus some. Of roughly 60,000 clones listed, 85% to 95% are singletons. The clonotype was recovered from a human donor with classical Hodgkin lymphoma. V is TRBV4-1 and J is TRBJ2-7; D is perhaps TRBD1 or TRBD2 (5 bases each). Material: peripheral blood mononuclear cells (PBMCs), obtained before the fourth cycle of nivolumab. As DNA, the CDR3 is TGCGCCAGCAGCCCTGGGACCGGAAGGTACGAGCAGTACTTC. The encoded protein is CASSPGTGRYEQYF.